This is a list of T cell receptor beta chains from one sample in a study of blood T cell repertoires in COVID-19. Generated by immunoSEQ multiplex PCR, the TCRdb table keeps only in-frame clones and is missing some. The table lists 190,000 or so clones, approximately 87% of them singletons. Sequencing was carried out using peripheral blood. The receptors here all came from a woman aged 70 to 79 with acute or convalescent COVID-19. Each CDR3 is given with its conserved first and last residue. The D gene is left open where the match is weak. Some rows mark clone size as missing; the rest say once, few, many or name a class of expanded clone.

d_gene	v_gene	len	abundance	j_gene	CDR3nt	CDR3aa
.	TRBV28	11	few	TRBJ1-1	TGTGCCAGCACCCGGAACACTGAAGCTTTCTTT	CASTRNTEAFF
.	TRBV6-4	15	.	TRBJ2-1	TGTGCCAGCAGTCGGCGGGACAGCGATTACAATGAGCAGTTCTTC	CASSRRDSDYNEQFF
.	TRBV7-3	15	.	TRBJ2-1	TGTGCCAGCAGCTTAAGACAGAGCTCCTACAATGAGCAGTTCTTC	CASSLRQSSYNEQFF
.	TRBV7-9	13	.	TRBJ1-4	TGTGCCAGCAGCTTGACGGAGAATGAAAAACTGTTTTTT	CASSLTENEKLFF
.	TRBV10-3	17	once	TRBJ2-6	TGTGCCATCAGTGAGTCTCCGGGATCCTCTGGGGCCAACGTCCTGACTTTC	CAISESPGSSGANVLTF
TRBD1	TRBV5-6	15	.	TRBJ1-1	TGTGCCAGCAGCTCCTGGACAGGACAAGGAACTGAAGCTTTCTTT	CASSSWTGQGTEAFF
TRBD2	TRBV5-1	16	few	TRBJ2-3	TGCGCCAGCAGCCCCGGACTAGCCCCCAGCACAGATACGCAGTATTTT	CASSPGLAPSTDTQYF
TRBD1	TRBV2	15	.	TRBJ2-2	TGTGCCAGCAGTGTGAACAGGGGAATCACCGGGGAGCTGTTTTTT	CASSVNRGITGELFF
TRBD1	TRBV19	20	.	TRBJ1-1	TGTGCCAGTATCCCGCCCTTCCTAACGACAGGGTTCGATATATACACTGAAGCTTTCTTT	CASIPPFLTTGFDIYTEAFF
TRBD1	TRBV10-3	13	.	TRBJ1-1	TGTGCCATCAGTAGGGGACAGGGGAACGAAGCTTTCTTT	CAISRGQGNEAFF
TRBD1	TRBV6-1	16	few	TRBJ1-6	TGTGCCAGCAGTCAAGCGATGCGGACAGGCTATTCACCCCTCCACTTT	CASSQAMRTGYSPLHF
TRBD1	TRBV6-1	13	.	TRBJ1-1	TGTGCCAGCAGTGAAAGTAAGGACAGGGGGTCTTTCTTT	CASSESKDRGSFF
TRBD1	TRBV18	13	.	TRBJ2-7	TGTGCCAGCACGGGACAGGGGAATGACGAGCAGTACTTC	CASTGQGNDEQYF
TRBD2	TRBV28	16	few	TRBJ2-7	TGTGCCAGCAGCCTGGAGGGACTAGCGCAATTCCGACAGCAGTACTTC	CASSLEGLAQFRQQYF
.	TRBV10-1	15	once	TRBJ1-1	TGCGCCAGCAGCTCGGGGGGGGGCCGGTACACTGAAGCTTTCTTT	CASSSGGGRYTEAFF
TRBD2	TRBV19	15	.	TRBJ2-7	TGTGCCAGTAGTATCGGGGGGTTTGACTCCTACGAGCAGTACTTC	CASSIGGFDSYEQYF
.	TRBV5-1	13	.	TRBJ1-2	TGCGCCAGCAGCTTGGGACAGTCATATGGCTACACCTTC	CASSLGQSYGYTF
TRBD2	TRBV24-1	14	.	TRBJ2-2	TGTGCCTCTCAGGCGGGAGTGCGCACCGGGGAGCTGTTTTTT	CASQAGVRTGELFF